These 12 T cell receptor beta chains share one sample of origin, sequenced in a study of identical twins. TCRdb redid the calling of the 5' RACE reads with MiXCR, one entry per CDR3 protein. The table records roughly 240,000 distinct CDR3 sequences, 7.5% of them present only once. This same sample was also part of a study on yellow fever vaccine responses in identical twins.

Material for sequencing was CD8+ T cells sorted from blood. The receptors here all came from a woman aged 18-29 years in good health.

This clonotype was observed many times. The chain joins TRBV20-1 to TRBJ2-3; a weak D match, TRBD1 (5 bases). Trimming cost V 0 bases and J 3 bases, with 13 bases left between them. The V gene's germline CDR1 is DFQATT and CDR2 SNEGSKA (reference sequence). This CDR3 is 15 amino acids long. CDR3 residues: CSARDGAGRTDTQYF. The CDR3, as DNA: TGCAGTGCTAGAGATGGGGCAGGGCGTACAGATACGCAGTATTTT.

In its sample, this clonotype was seen a few times. This chain uses TRBV12-3 or TRBV12-4 with TRBJ2-1; possibly TRBD2 for D (6 bases). Between the trimmed V and J ends, which lost 1 base and 8 bases, there was a span of 15 bases. This CDR3 comprises 15 residues. This CDR3 reads CASSLGGRGRDEQFF. DNA for the CDR3: TGTGCCAGCAGTTTAGGTGGGCGGGGAAGGGATGAGCAGTTCTTC.

The table lists this clonotype with a few counts. The chain recombines TRBV4-1 with TRBJ2-7, with 7 bases identical to TRBD2. There are 14 residues in the CDR3. V dropped 4 bases and J dropped 0; count of bases not matched to a gene: 3. Per germline, CDR1 MGHRA and CDR2 YSYEKL. CDR3 bases: TGCGCCAGCAGCCTCTCGGGGGGCTCCTACGAGCAGTACGTC. It yields the protein CASSLSGGSYEQYV.

This clonotype was observed many times. CDR3 protein: CASSLVGQLYEQYV. The CDR3, as DNA: TGTGCCAGCAGCTTAGTTGGGCAGCTTTACGAGCAGTACGTC. V and J are TRBV11-2 and TRBJ2-7, with D uncertain. V shed 1 base and J shed 4 bases, with 11 bases lying between them. The CDR3 runs 14 residues. CDR1 is SGHAT and CDR2 is FQNNGV in the germline V gene.

The V gene is TRBV20-1, the J gene TRBJ1-1; no reliable D call. Trimming left V 3 bases short and J 0 bases short, with 14 bases between. Germline CDR1 reads DFQATT; CDR2 reads SNEGSKA (reference sequence). There are 15 residues in the CDR3. The CDR3 loop reads CSARDREQLNTEAFF. The CDR3 DNA reads as TGCAGTGCTAGGGACCGGGAGCAGTTGAACACTGAAGCTTTCTTT.

This clonotype has ten or more counts. The chain recombines TRBV6-4 with TRBJ2-3; the match to TRBD2 covers 8 bases. Germline values: CDR1 MRHNA, CDR2 SNTAGT. There are 15 residues in the CDR3. The J segment lost 6 bases and the V segment lost 3 bases, leaving 8 bases of the junction unmatched. The CDR3 protein is CASSEVSGGLDTQYF. CDR3 nucleotide sequence: TGTGCCAGCAGTGAGGTTTCGGGAGGGCTGGATACGCAGTATTTT.

V usage is TRBV9 and J usage is TRBJ2-5; D gene ambiguous. Germline CDR1 and CDR2: SGDLS and YYNGEE. V lost 4 bases, J lost 2 bases, and 15 bases lay in between. The CDR3 contains 15 residues. The CDR3 bases are TGTGCCAGCAGCTCAGACGGACGGAAACAAGAGACCCAGTACTTC. Its protein is CASSSDGRKQETQYF.

This clonotype appeared a few times. The chain has TRBV28 and TRBJ2-7; TRBD2 matches at 8 bases. The CDR3 loop spans 13 amino acids. The V segment lost 6 bases and the J segment 3 bases; nucleotides outside the gene matches: 4. The germline gives CDR1 MDHEN, CDR2 SYDVKM. The CDR3: CASRSGTSYEQYV. The CDR3 region has the DNA TGTGCCAGCAGAAGTGGGACTAGCTACGAGCAGTACGTC.

The chain has TRBV28 and TRBJ2-7; 13 nucleotides align to TRBD2. Germline V lookup: CDR1 MDHEN, CDR2 SYDVKM. The CDR3 has 20 amino acids. V lost 5 bases to trimming and J lost 4 bases; unmatched junction nucleotides: 20. CDR3 sequence reads: CASSQNRDPLAGGPRYEQYF. DNA for the CDR3: TGTGCCAGCAGTCAGAACAGGGACCCACTAGCGGGAGGGCCGAGGTACGAGCAGTACTTC. The full variable domain, rest sourced from reference TRBV28 and TRBJ2-7, is DVKVTQSSRYLVKRTGEKVFLECVQDMDHENMFWYRQDPGLGLRLIYFSYDVKMKEKGDIPEGYSVSREKKERFSLILESASTNQTSMYLCASSQNRDPLAGGPRYEQYFGPGTRLTVT.

The V gene is TRBV27, the J gene TRBJ2-3; 7 nucleotides align to TRBD2. CDR3 length equals 18 residues. Germline CDR1 is MNHEY and CDR2 is SMNVEV (reference sequence). V lost 2 bases and J lost 6; bases outside the gene matches: 17. Here the CDR3 DNA reads TGTGCCAGCAGTTTAAGGTCCCCCCGGGCGGGAGTTACCGATACGCAGTATTTT. Its translation is CASSLRSPRAGVTDTQYF.

There are many counts of this clonotype. The genes are TRBV29-1 and TRBJ2-1, with TRBD2 identical over 14 bases. Germline V gene sequence: CDR1 SQVTM, CDR2 ANQGSEA. The CDR3 runs to 16 residues. V lost 6 bases, J lost 1 base, and 5 bases stayed unmatched. The CDR3 DNA reads as TGCAGCGTGGGGGGACTAGCGGGAGTTTCCTACAATGAGCAGTTCTTC. It codes for CSVGGLAGVSYNEQFF.

This clonotype was observed many times. The V and J genes are TRBV28 and TRBJ1-5, with D uncertain. The germline gives CDR1 MDHEN, CDR2 SYDVKM. V was cut by 7 bases and J by 7 bases, with 17 bases left in between. The CDR3 extends over 14 amino acids. The CDR3 is CASNPESSRQPQHF. The DNA of the CDR3 is TGTGCCAGCAACCCGGAATCATCAAGGCAGCCCCAGCATTTT.